This TCR beta chain was found in a study of T cell responses to AZD1222 COVID-19 vaccine. Clones were sequenced by immunoSEQ multiplex PCR, and TCRdb holds only the in-frame ones, with some missing. The sample consists of 60,000 to 100,000 clones, about 91% of them appearing once. Study results and limitations: Mapped onto spike, vaccine-associated CD4 TCRs spanned it and were dominant at 160-218 and 743-854. The sample set comprised mostly white British donors with more females, and clonal diversity was possibly underestimated.

The CDR3 sequence is 16 residues long. Germline loops: CDR1 SGHAT, CDR2 FQNNGV. Trimming stripped 4 bases from V and 3 bases from J, with 19 bases between. A note on this clone: Its target is unknown.

The genes are TRBV11-2 and TRBJ2-7; D possibly corresponds to TRBD2 (5 bases). This clonotype was obtained from an adult in good health. Sequenced material: peripheral blood, taken on day 0 of MenACWY control vaccination. The CDR3 nucleotides read TGTGCCAGCAGCTCCTTGCAACTCCACCGGGGCTACGAGCAGTACTTC. Protein sequence: CASSSLQLHRGYEQYF.